The rows below give T cell receptor beta chains drawn from one sample of a study of CD8+CD57+ T cells in acquired aplastic anemia. Each CDR3 protein gets one entry after TCRdb re-called the reads with MiXCR. The sample gives a few hundred thousand distinct CDR3 sequences, around three fifths of which show up once; around 1.3% is in the top ten. The sequenced sample consisted of sorted CD4+, CD8+, or CD8+CD57+ T cells (not recorded which) from PBMCs. The receptors shown here come from a human donor with aplastic anemia. The CDR3 runs from the conserved cysteine through the conserved F or W. The order of the fields is CDR3 protein, CDR3 DNA, D gene, J gene, V gene, clone size. A D gene is named only where the DNA matches it firmly. Only part of the rows carry a size: once, few, many, or a class if the clone is expanded.

CDR3: CASSTTRSSYNEQFF; DNA: TGTGCCAGTAGTACTACGCGTAGCTCCTACAATGAGCAGTTCTTC; D: .; J: TRBJ2-1; V: TRBV19; size: .
CDR3: CASSVTGGIGSPLHF; DNA: TGTGCCAGCAGTGTTACGGGGGGGATCGGTTCACCCCTCCACTTT; D: .; J: TRBJ1-6; V: TRBV25-1; size: .
CDR3: CASSFQFSPTNNEHFF; DNA: TGTGCCAGCAGCTTCCAGTTCAGCCCCACAAACAATGAGCATTTCTTC; D: .; J: TRBJ2-1; V: TRBV7-8; size: .
CDR3: CASSVEGGKGNTIYF; DNA: TGTGCCAGCAGCGTAGAGGGGGGGAAGGGAAACACCATATATTTT; D: .; J: TRBJ1-3; V: TRBV9; size: once
CDR3: CSPSHGPNNEQFF; DNA: TGCAGCCCCAGTCATGGCCCCAACAATGAGCAGTTCTTC; D: .; J: TRBJ2-1; V: TRBV29-1; size: .
CDR3: CASSSEQGYGYTF; DNA: TGTGCCAGCAGCTCAGAACAGGGGTATGGCTACACCTTC; D: TRBD1; J: TRBJ1-2; V: TRBV7-2; size: .
CDR3: CASVLGGQETQYF; DNA: TGTGCCAGCGTACTCGGGGGGCAAGAGACCCAGTACTTC; D: TRBD2; J: TRBJ2-5; V: TRBV5-6; size: .
CDR3: CATSGGRQETQYF; DNA: TGTGCCACCAGCGGGGGACGGCAAGAGACCCAGTACTTC; D: .; J: TRBJ2-5; V: TRBV15; size: .
CDR3: CASRIAGGTSEQYF; DNA: TGTGCCAGCAGAATAGCGGGAGGAACGAGCGAGCAGTACTTC; D: TRBD2; J: TRBJ2-7; V: TRBV14; size: .
CDR3: CSARDRGSSYEQYF; DNA: TGCAGTGCTAGAGATAGGGGCAGCTCCTACGAGCAGTACTTC; D: .; J: TRBJ2-7; V: TRBV20-1; size: .
CDR3: CASSPRGGAEYGYTF; DNA: TGTGCCAGCAGTCCCCGGGGGGGCGCGGAGTATGGCTACACCTTC; D: .; J: TRBJ1-2; V: TRBV25-1; size: .
CDR3: CASQVWSNQPQHF; DNA: TGTGCCAGCCAAGTATGGAGCAATCAGCCCCAGCATTTT; D: .; J: TRBJ1-5; V: TRBV6-1; size: many
CDR3: CASSSPPDRGGDTQYF; DNA: TGTGCCAGCAGCTCTCCCCCCGATAGGGGTGGCGATACGCAGTATTTT; D: .; J: TRBJ2-3; V: TRBV7-9; size: .
CDR3: CASSGTSGEGETQYF; DNA: TGTGCCAGCAGCGGCACTAGCGGGGAAGGGGAGACCCAGTACTTC; D: TRBD2; J: TRBJ2-5; V: TRBV7-2; size: .
CDR3: CASRDRGQYEQYF; DNA: TGTGCGAGTAGAGACAGGGGGCAATACGAGCAGTACTTC; D: TRBD1; J: TRBJ2-7; V: TRBV19; size: .
CDR3: CASSPRVSAYTGELFF; DNA: TGTGCCAGCAGCCCCCGGGTTAGCGCCTACACCGGGGAGCTGTTTTTT; D: .; J: TRBJ2-2; V: TRBV7-9; size: .
CDR3: CASSWGLTGYNEQFF; DNA: TGTGCCAGCAGCTGGGGACTAACAGGGTACAATGAGCAGTTCTTC; D: .; J: TRBJ2-1; V: TRBV5-8; size: few
CDR3: CASSERTSTDTQYF; DNA: TGTGCCAGCAGTGAAAGGACTAGTACAGATACGCAGTATTTT; D: TRBD2; J: TRBJ2-3; V: TRBV6-1; size: once
CDR3: CASSSLAGGPYNEQFF; DNA: TGTGCCAGCAGCTCTCTAGCGGGGGGGCCCTACAATGAGCAGTTCTTC; D: TRBD2; J: TRBJ2-1; V: TRBV7-3; size: .
CDR3: CASSQDRLSGNTIYF; DNA: TGTGCCAGCAGCCAAGATCGGCTCTCTGGAAACACCATATATTTT; D: .; J: TRBJ1-3; V: TRBV4-2; size: many
CDR3: CASRTLGQRAHEQYF; DNA: TGTGCCAGCAGGACGTTGGGACAGAGGGCTCACGAGCAGTACTTC; D: TRBD1; J: TRBJ2-7; V: TRBV6-9; size: .
CDR3: CASSGTDTSTDTQYF; DNA: TGTGCCAGCAGTGGTACTGACACTAGCACAGATACGCAGTATTTT; D: .; J: TRBJ2-3; V: TRBV2; size: .
CDR3: CASTALGANVLTF; DNA: TGTGCCAGCACCGCCCTCGGGGCCAACGTCCTGACTTTC; D: .; J: TRBJ2-6; V: TRBV7-2; size: many
CDR3: CASSLRGSYNSPLHF; DNA: TGTGCCAGCAGCTTAAGGGGCTCCTATAATTCACCCCTCCACTTT; D: .; J: TRBJ1-6; V: TRBV7-3; size: .
CDR3: CSVLTTGRVRNSPLHF; DNA: TGCAGTGTCCTAACCACAGGGCGAGTGCGGAATTCACCCCTCCACTTT; D: .; J: TRBJ1-6; V: TRBV20-1; size: .
CDR3: CASSGGTSGGGYEQYF; DNA: TGCGCCAGCAGCGGAGGGACTAGCGGGGGGGGCTACGAGCAGTACTTC; D: TRBD2; J: TRBJ2-7; V: TRBV5-1; size: .
CDR3: CASSAGGRIYEQYF; DNA: TGTGCCAGTAGCGCCGGGGGACGGATCTACGAGCAGTACTTC; D: .; J: TRBJ2-7; V: TRBV19; size: few
CDR3: CASSPRSPGTGNEQFF; DNA: TGTGCCAGCTCACCACGGAGCCCTGGGACAGGGAATGAGCAGTTCTTC; D: TRBD1; J: TRBJ2-1; V: TRBV18; size: .
CDR3: CAISGGGLNTEAFF; DNA: TGTGCCATCTCTGGAGGCGGTTTGAACACTGAAGCTTTCTTT; D: .; J: TRBJ1-1; V: TRBV2; size: .
CDR3: CASSLGGGPNEKLFF; DNA: TGTGCCAGCAGCCTCGGGGGGGGTCCTAATGAAAAACTGTTTTTT; D: .; J: TRBJ1-4; V: TRBV7-8; size: many
CDR3: CASSTGGGDTQYF; DNA: TGTGCCAGCAGCACCGGGGGGGGAGATACGCAGTATTTT; D: TRBD2; J: TRBJ2-3; V: TRBV9; size: .
CDR3: CASALHNEQFF; DNA: TGTGCCAGTGCCTTACACAATGAGCAGTTCTTC; D: .; J: TRBJ2-1; V: TRBV19; size: .
CDR3: CSATEGGYEQYF; DNA: TGCAGCGCGACCGAAGGAGGCTACGAGCAGTACTTC; D: .; J: TRBJ2-7; V: TRBV29-1; size: .
CDR3: CSVGGQGNQPQHF; DNA: TGCAGCGTGGGGGGACAGGGGAATCAGCCCCAGCATTTT; D: TRBD1; J: TRBJ1-5; V: TRBV29-1; size: .
CDR3: CASRDGSSYTF; DNA: TGCGCCAGCAGGGACGGATCCAGCTACACCTTC; D: .; J: TRBJ1-2; V: TRBV10-2; size: .
CDR3: CASSLAASGRADTQYF; DNA: TGCGCCAGCAGCTTGGCGGCTAGCGGGAGAGCAGATACGCAGTATTTT; D: TRBD2; J: TRBJ2-3; V: TRBV5-1; size: .
CDR3: CASSLGTGVGETQYF; DNA: TGTGCCAGCAGCTTAGGCACAGGGGTGGGAGAGACCCAGTACTTC; D: TRBD1; J: TRBJ2-5; V: TRBV7-3; size: many
CDR3: CASREGQQNYGYTF; DNA: TGCGCCAGCAGGGAGGGACAGCAAAACTATGGCTACACCTTC; D: TRBD1; J: TRBJ1-2; V: TRBV5-1; size: many
CDR3: CASRRGQGAYEQYF; DNA: TGTGCCAGCAGGCGGGGACAGGGGGCCTACGAGCAGTACTTC; D: TRBD1; J: TRBJ2-7; V: TRBV12-3/TRBV12-4; size: few
CDR3: CSARGTGLAEAFF; DNA: TGCAGTGCTAGGGGGACAGGGTTGGCTGAAGCTTTCTTT; D: TRBD1; J: TRBJ1-1; V: TRBV20-1; size: .
CDR3: CSARSPTTGGNTEAFF; DNA: TGCAGTGCTAGGTCACCGACGACAGGGGGGAACACTGAAGCTTTCTTT; D: TRBD1; J: TRBJ1-1; V: TRBV20-1; size: .
CDR3: CASSRGLDTQYF; DNA: TGTGCCAGCAGCCGCGGACTAGATACGCAGTATTTT; D: .; J: TRBJ2-3; V: TRBV9; size: once